Sequencing of this T cell receptor (beta chain) was carried out in a study of early T cells in non-severe SARS-CoV-2 infection. Study in general: Chains were not paired, and sequencing was done on bulk RNA from unsorted whole blood. The study, taken as a whole, reports: Using VDJdb, the matching emphasized anti-spike CD8 responses while missing private and CD4 specificities.

By sample share, this clonotype is medium-sized. No antigen is known for it. Each cDNA molecule carried a unique molecular identifier. TCRdb itself ran the 5' RACE reads through MiXCR, one entry per CDR3 protein. This table has under 75,000 distinct CDR3 sequences, roughly an eighth appearing once. Between the trimmed V and J ends, which lost 5 bases and 2 bases, there was a span of 9 bases. The CDR3 spans 13 residues. Germline V gives CDR1 SGHAT, CDR2 FQNNGV. The sequencing sample was made of whole blood. The clonotype originates from an adult who was a healthcare worker with PCR-confirmed SARS-CoV-2 infection or an uninfected control (not recorded which). The rearrangement uses TRBV11-2 and TRBJ1-2; TRBD1 might be the D (6 bases). CDR3 region: CASSPTGNYGYTF. As DNA, the CDR3 is TGTGCCAGCAGCCCGACAGGCAACTATGGCTACACCTTC.